The TCR beta chain described here comes from a study of radiation and T cells in renal cell carcinoma. General study findings and limits: In blood, top tumor clones expanded by 2 weeks, shrinking by 4. No pretreatment tumor biopsies were available for baseline clonotypes.

Regarding time point: blood 2 weeks post-SBRT. Treatment defined: 15 Gy SBRT to primary tumor, nephrectomy 4 weeks later. V lost 7 bases and J 8 bases, leaving 14 bases between the germline ends. The germline V gene encodes CDR1 LNHDA and CDR2 SQIVND (reference sequence). This CDR3 comprises 12 residues. On this clone: The target antigen is unknown.

Measured with immunoSEQ multiplex PCR; TCRdb has only the in-frame clones, and not every one. The sample carries 150,000 to 160,000 clones, approximately 88% recorded once. This receptor was taken from a woman aged 45-65 years with renal cell carcinoma. The chain joins TRBV19 to TRBJ1-2, with D perhaps TRBD1 (6 bases). Sequencing was performed on blood, taken from a patient whose treatment included radiotherapy and nephrectomy. For the CDR3, the DNA is TGTGCCAGTAACCTACAGGGCCAGGGCTACACCTTC. It translates to CASNLQGQGYTF.